This T cell receptor (beta chain) was recorded in a study of T cells after somatic rescue of genetic block. Clones were read by immunoSEQ multiplex PCR, and TCRdb kept only the in-frame ones, dropping some. Of approximately 9,800 clones in the sample, around 69% are singletons; the top ten hold approximately 22%. The CDR3 is 17 residues long. Germline V gene lookup returns CDR1 MNHNS and CDR2 SASEGT. Trimming removed 2 bases at V and 3 bases at J, with 17 bases between. The J gene is TRBJ2-4, the V gene TRBV6-1, with D perhaps TRBD2 (7 bases). The TCR sequence derives from a boy aged 5-17 years. Sequences were obtained from peripheral blood mononuclear cells (PBMCs). CDR3 nucleotide sequence: TGTGCCAGCAGTGAATGGGGGGGCGGTAGCGGCAAAAACATTCAGTACTTC. Its translation is CASSEWGGGSGKNIQYF.